This T cell receptor beta chain is drawn from a study of blood T cell repertoires in COVID-19 (TCRdb year 2020). General notes on the study: Collaborator samples came from the United States, Italy and Spain and covered acute and convalescent phases of COVID-19. The prospective study material was composed of cDNA or gDNA derived from T cells, B-cell-depleted T cells, or PBMCs. The dataset comprised deeply sampled blood TCRbeta repertoires from subjects exposed to, actively infected with, or recovered from COVID-19. A freely available public database, intended as a resource for researchers studying the immune response to SARS-CoV-2, is where the repertoires were released. The samples were drawn from two sources: the first 160 participants of the ongoing ImmuneRACE study, and 1,000 to 1,500 subjects contributed by 6 global collaborators. Nearly every sample came with metadata listing a de-identified subject ID, COVID-19 status, age in years and sex. HLA class I and class II types, where available, came from metadata supplied by the sample provider rather than from assay-based typing. Study-wide conclusions, independent of this receptor: Clinical and demographic metadata were provided uncurated, with the amount varying by source and participant.

With regard to this clone: The specificity of this receptor is unknown. Base quality data are lacking; no much larger clone is found one base away.

Collaborating institutions collected whole blood in K2EDTA tubes following their own protocols. For TCRbeta analysis, collaborator samples were shipped as frozen whole blood, as isolated PBMCs, or as DNA extracted from either sample type. The immunoSEQ Assay, a bias-controlled multiplex PCR, was used to amplify TCRbeta CDR3 regions from genomic DNA. As for the original processing: Within the assay, amplification of reference gene primers was used to estimate how many nucleated cells each sample contained. Sequence reads were collapsed and filtered to measure the absolute abundance of every unique TCRbeta CDR3 rearrangement. For each sample, productive Simpson clonality was calculated as the square root of Simpson's diversity index across productive rearrangements. TCRdb mirrors the immuneACCESS table, restricted to in-frame sequences. Some clones are absent from its copies; in checked studies, under half trace to an unresolved V gene, and the reason for the others is unknown. The V and J calls and clone size are taken from that table; D and trimming were inferred from the DNA. The sample has 200,000 or so clones on record, 82% of them singletons. Together, the top ten hold 6.9% of the sample.

Including cysteine and phenylalanine, the CDR3 has 14 amino acids. Only the CDR3 DNA stays, 42 bases, in frame from base 1. Clipping removes 5 bases from V and 9 bases from J, with 12 as the unmatched junction base count. CDR1 and CDR2, looked up from the germline V gene (reference sequence), are MNHEY and SMNVEV. The sample taken for sequencing was peripheral blood. The chain links TRBV27 with TRBJ1-1; the central 7 bases match TRBD1. This receptor was taken from a human donor with acute or convalescent COVID-19. The donor label of this sample is uncertain. The base sequence is TGTGCCAGCAGTCAGGGGGATCGACAGGGAAAAGCTTTCTTT. Its protein is CASSQGDRQGKAFF.